These 3 T cell receptor beta chains were all obtained from the same sample, sequenced in a study of T-cell memory formation after mild COVID-19. Each CDR3 protein gets one entry after TCRdb re-called the 5' RACE reads with MiXCR. The data show 280,000 or so distinct CDR3 sequences, 8% to 9% seen once. Sequenced: PBMCs or a T cell subset sorted from them (not recorded which). The receptors shown here come from a man between 18 and 29 years old who had mild COVID-19 (a few samples of this study predate the infection). Cell type and time point are not known.

This clonotype came up many times. This chain's CDR3 is CAISEARQGSSNQPQHF. The CDR3 nucleotides are TGTGCCATCAGTGAGGCCCGACAGGGGAGTAGCAATCAGCCCCAGCATTTT. This rearrangement joins TRBV10-3 to TRBJ1-5, with TRBD1 matching over 8 bases. Germline V gene data show CDR1 as ENHRY and CDR2 as SYGVKD. V lost 2 bases, J lost 0 bases, and 6 bases stayed unmatched. The CDR3 covers 17 residues.

The CDR3 spells CASSLGRGYHTEAFF. Written as DNA, the CDR3 is TGCGCCAGCAGCTTGGGACGAGGATATCACACTGAAGCTTTCTTT. The V call is TRBV5-1, the J call TRBJ1-1; D is unresolved. The CDR3 covers 15 residues. The V and J ends lost 0 bases and 3 bases respectively, with 12 bases between them. Germline lookup yields CDR1 SGHRS and CDR2 YFSETQ.

In this sample, this clonotype turned up a few times. V usage is TRBV12-3 or TRBV12-4 and J usage is TRBJ1-2; 8 nucleotides align to TRBD1. Trimming removed 5 bases from V and 8 bases from J; junction bases left unmatched: 7. The CDR3 contains 13 residues. The CDR3 DNA is TGTGCCAGCAGTCTTCCGGACAGGGCAGGCTACACCTTC. Translated: CASSLPDRAGYTF.